This TCR beta chain was obtained from a study of T cell changes during pregnancy in multiple sclerosis. Profiling relied on immunoSEQ multiplex PCR, and the TCRdb table lists in-frame clones only, not all of them. The sample includes about 59,000 clones, approximately 92% seen only once; the top ten take around 2.3%. V was clipped by 5 bases and J by 7 bases, with 14 bases between them. This CDR3 contains 13 residues. In germline, CDR1 is MNHEY, CDR2 SMNVEV (reference sequence). The rearrangement joins TRBV27 to TRBJ1-2; D possibly corresponds to TRBD1 (6 bases). The sequence was collected from a female donor with multiple sclerosis, enrolled in a pregnancy study. The sample was peripheral blood, taken in the first trimester of pregnancy. In DNA, the CDR3 is TGTGCCAGCAGTCCGTGGGGGGGCGGTGGCTACACCTTC. Its translation: CASSPWGGGGYTF.